This T cell receptor beta chain was sequenced in a study of immune evolution from preneoplasia to lung adenocarcinoma. This clone appeared a few times. Repertoires were generated with immunoSEQ multiplex PCR, while TCRdb's copy carries only in-frame clones and drops some. The table shows about 15,000 clones, with about four fifths occurring only once. Germline CDR1 is SEHNR and CDR2 is FQNEAQ (reference sequence). This CDR3 comprises 14 residues. V lost 3 bases, J lost 0 bases, and 8 bases lay in between. The sample taken for sequencing was FFPE minimally invasive lung adenocarcinoma tissue. The TCR sequence derives from a person aged 60 to 85 with lung adenocarcinoma. The chain has TRBV7-9 and TRBJ2-5; D is ambiguous. Written as DNA, the CDR3 is TGTGCCAGCAGCTTTTACCAGGACCAAGAGACCCAGTACTTC. Translated, it gives CASSFYQDQETQYF.